This TCR beta chain originates from a study of vaccination effects on CD4 cells after COVID-19. The V and J ends lost 10 bases and 6 bases respectively, with 21 bases between them. The CDR3 spans 14 residues. Germline-derived CDR1 and CDR2 are MNHEY and SVGAGI. Before any sequencing was done, the ViraFEST assay used viral peptide pools to expand antigen-specific CD4+ T cells. An approximately nine-day culture period preceded the isolation of CD4+ T cells. People in the vaccine group had not been infected with SARS-CoV-2 before, and their nucleocapsid antibodies were negative. This clone has only a few counts. Its antigen is currently unknown. TCRdb keeps only in-frame clones here, not all; method: immunoSEQ multiplex PCR. The sample yields more than 40,000 clones, around 70% seen once.

The sample consisted of CD4+ T cells from PBMCs cultured with HCoV-OC43 spike peptides, taken before COVID-19 vaccination. Indicated subset: HCoV-OC43 spike overlapping peptide pool stimulation. The chain links TRBV6-5 to TRBJ1-2; D possibly corresponds to TRBD1 (6 bases). This sequence originates from a human donor who received a COVID-19 vaccine. The CDR3 loop reads CATRNVGGRHGYTF. For the CDR3, the DNA is TGTGCCACCAGGAACGTCGGGGGGCGTCATGGCTACACCTTC.